Here is one T cell receptor beta chain with its context. Its antigen is unknown. The CDR3 runs to 15 residues. Germline assignment: CDR1 MDHEN and CDR2 SYDVKM. With 4 bases removed from V and 3 bases from J, the gap between germline ends came to 16 bases. Patients in the study were battling locally advanced or metastatic urothelial carcinoma. This sample was included in a study of PD-L1 blockade in urothelial cancer. Whole-study results and caveats: Below-median pretreatment blood TCR clonality was a predictor of better survival.

Clones were sequenced by immunoSEQ multiplex PCR, and TCRdb holds only the in-frame ones, with some missing. The sample shows some 41,000 clones, about nine tenths of them seen only once. Sequenced material: PBMCs, taken around atezolizumab (anti-PD-L1) treatment. The V and J genes are TRBV28 and TRBJ2-7, with a possible D match to TRBD2 (6 bases). This clonotype was obtained from an older man with urothelial cancer. The CDR3 is CASSSTGTALYEQYF. The CDR3 nucleotides read TGTGCCAGCAGTTCGACTGGGACTGCTCTCTACGAGCAGTACTTC.